The rows below give T cell receptor beta chains drawn from one sample of a study of blood T cell repertoires in COVID-19. TCRdb's table, derived via immunoSEQ multiplex PCR, lists solely in-frame clones and lacks some. The table has over 90,000 clones, roughly 90% seen once; the top ten hold 1.9%. Material: peripheral blood. The source is a woman aged 45-59 years with COVID-19, enrolled during active disease. Both conserved end residues are part of each CDR3. D genes are given only for firm matches. Rows give clone size only sometimes, using once, few, many, or a class for an expanded clone.

D	V	J	size	DNA	CDR3
TRBD1	TRBV18	TRBJ2-1	once	TGTGCCAGCTCACCCTCGACAGGGCTACGATACAATGAGCAGTTCTTC	CASSPSTGLRYNEQFF
-	TRBV5-1	TRBJ2-3	-	TGCGCCAGCAGCATGGGCGTAGATACGCAGTATTTT	CASSMGVDTQYF
-	TRBV12-2	TRBJ2-1	-	TGTGCAAGTCGCTTAGCGGTCCACTTTCGGAATGAGCAGTTCTTC	CASRLAVHFRNEQFF
TRBD1	TRBV11-2	TRBJ2-7	-	TGTGCCAGCAGCGCCTCGGGACAGGGCTACGAGCAGTACTTC	CASSASGQGYEQYF
-	TRBV30	TRBJ1-3	once	TGTGCCTGGAGTGTACGGGGTTTCTCTGGAAACACCATATATTTT	CAWSVRGFSGNTIYF
TRBD1	TRBV5-1	TRBJ1-2	-	TGCGCCAGCAGCTTCGACAGGGCCTATGGCTACACCTTC	CASSFDRAYGYTF
-	TRBV4-1	TRBJ1-4	-	TGCGCCAGCAGCCTTTTACAGGCGACAAATGAAAAACTGTTTTTT	CASSLLQATNEKLFF
TRBD1	TRBV6-5	TRBJ1-3	-	TGTGCCAGCAGTTACCGTGATCACAGGGGGGTCGACACCATATATTTT	CASSYRDHRGVDTIYF
TRBD1	TRBV11-2	TRBJ1-1	-	TGTGCCAGCAGCCCCCGACAGGGGTTGAACACTGAAGCTTTCTTT	CASSPRQGLNTEAFF
-	TRBV19	TRBJ1-2	few	TGTGCCAGTACCCCCCTGGGGGGAGCAGCTAACTATGGCTACACCTTC	CASTPLGGAANYGYTF
-	TRBV7-9	TRBJ2-7	-	TGTGCCAGCAGCCATCAGGACTCCCCCTCCTACGAGCAGTACTTC	CASSHQDSPSYEQYF
-	TRBV24-1	TRBJ1-5	-	TGTGCCACCAGTGATTTCGGAGACCGAGGGAATCAGCCCCAGCATTTT	CATSDFGDRGNQPQHF
-	TRBV6-5	TRBJ1-5	-	TGTGCCAGCAGCGGACAGTATGGCAATCAGCCCCAGCATTTT	CASSGQYGNQPQHF
TRBD2	TRBV27	TRBJ2-7	-	TGTGCCAGCAGTGTGGGTGGACTAGCGGGGGCCTGGGGGCAGTACTTC	CASSVGGLAGAWGQYF
-	TRBV7-2	TRBJ1-2	-	TGTGCCAGCAGCTTTCCAGGCAGGGCGCGGGGCTACACCTTC	CASSFPGRARGYTF
-	TRBV7-3	TRBJ1-1	-	TGTGCCAGCAGCTTCGTATCGGACTCTGAAGCTTTCTTT	CASSFVSDSEAFF
TRBD2	TRBV6-5	TRBJ2-7	-	TGTGCCAGCATCTCTTGGGGGGGTCTTTGGTACGAGCAGTACTTC	CASISWGGLWYEQYF
TRBD1	TRBV27	TRBJ1-1	-	TGTGCCAGCAGTACCGGGACAGGGATGAACACTGAAGCTTTCTTT	CASSTGTGMNTEAFF
-	TRBV3-1/TRBV3-2	TRBJ1-2	-	TGTGCCAGCAGCCTTCTGCCTTGGACAGACGCTAACTATGGCTACACCTTC	CASSLLPWTDANYGYTF
-	TRBV9	TRBJ1-6	-	TGTGCCAGCAGCGTAGTGGCCTCCCCGGGGGATTCACCCCTCCACTTT	CASSVVASPGDSPLHF
-	TRBV15	TRBJ1-3	-	TGTGCCACCAGCAGAGAGGGAGGCTACTCTGGAAACACCATATATTTT	CATSREGGYSGNTIYF
-	TRBV2	TRBJ1-2	-	TGTGCCAGCAGGGCCTTGCGGAATTCTAACTATGGCTACACCTTC	CASRALRNSNYGYTF